This entry concerns a single T cell receptor beta chain. The antigen remains undetermined. 13 Jbeta primers and 60 Vbeta primers were used for the PCR. Method: immunoSEQ multiplex PCR; TCRdb's copy keeps in-frame clones and lacks some. Of around 130,000 clones listed, 84% are singletons. This specimen comes from a study of cytomegalovirus exposure and HLA in healthy donors. Regarding the study as a whole: Presence/absence analysis assumed near-uniform sequencing depth across donors.

CDR3 length equals 14 residues. Trimming removed 4 bases from V and 10 bases from J; junction bases left unmatched: 7. Germline V CDR1 and CDR2: SGHNT, YYREEE (reference sequence). The chain joins TRBV5-4 to TRBJ1-6; the match to TRBD1 covers 8 bases. This TCR was recovered from a young woman in good health and CMV-seropositive. What was sequenced was PBMCs. The CDR3 loop is CASSPTGEGSPLHF. Here the CDR3 DNA reads TGTGCCAGCAGCCCGACAGGGGAGGGATCACCCCTCCACTTT.